Listed below are T cell receptor beta chains from one sample, sequenced in a study of T cell responses to AZD1222 COVID-19 vaccine. Clones were read by immunoSEQ multiplex PCR, and TCRdb kept only the in-frame ones, dropping some. The table lists 86,000 or so clones, over 80% of them singletons. This material consisted of peripheral blood, taken 28 days after the second AZD1222 dose. Receptors originate from an adult who received the AZD1222 COVID-19 vaccine. Each CDR3 is given with its conserved first and last residue. A D gene is named only where the DNA matches it firmly. Clone size is stated in some rows and not others, as once, few, many or a class when expanded.

J	V	size	D	CDR3	DNA
TRBJ2-1	TRBV29-1	.	.	CSVPGKGKYNEQFF	TGCAGCGTTCCCGGGAAAGGCAAGTACAATGAGCAGTTCTTC
TRBJ1-4	TRBV28	once	TRBD1	CASSSGTEYTTNEKLFF	TGTGCCAGCAGCTCCGGGACAGAGTATACAACTAATGAAAAACTGTTTTTT
TRBJ2-5	TRBV19	.	.	CASSIRPGETQYF	TGTGCCAGTAGTATCCGCCCAGGGGAGACCCAGTACTTC
TRBJ1-2	TRBV19	.	TRBD1	CASSALTGVNYGYTF	TGTGCCAGTAGTGCCCTGACAGGGGTGAACTATGGCTACACCTTC
TRBJ1-4	TRBV6-5	.	.	CASRPDRIDEKLFF	TGTGCCAGCAGACCCGACAGGATTGATGAAAAACTGTTTTTT
TRBJ1-3	TRBV6-5	.	.	CASSRGGHNGNTIYF	TGTGCCAGCAGCCGTGGCGGGCACAATGGAAACACCATATATTTT
TRBJ1-6	TRBV27	.	TRBD1	CASSLGLLGQGNSPLHF	TGTGCCAGCAGTTTAGGATTATTGGGACAGGGAAATTCACCCCTCCACTTT
TRBJ2-2	TRBV15	.	TRBD1	CATRAGDSTGELFF	TGTGCCACAAGGGCAGGGGACAGCACCGGGGAGCTGTTTTTT
TRBJ1-2	TRBV5-6	.	TRBD1	CASNRPGQGYGYTF	TGTGCCAGCAACCGACCGGGACAGGGTTATGGCTACACCTTC
TRBJ1-2	TRBV10-3	.	.	CAISRTGGIADYGYTF	TGTGCCATCAGTCGAACTGGGGGAATAGCGGACTATGGCTACACCTTC
TRBJ2-5	TRBV29-1	.	TRBD1	CSVMGQSSKETQYF	TGCAGCGTTATGGGACAGTCCTCGAAAGAGACCCAGTACTTC
TRBJ2-5	TRBV12-3/TRBV12-4	.	TRBD1	CASTGDRVLVQYF	TGTGCCAGCACCGGGGACAGGGTTTTGGTCCAGTACTTC
TRBJ1-1	TRBV18	.	TRBD1	CASSPTGGETKRHEAFF	TGTGCCAGCTCACCAACAGGGGGCGAAACGAAGAGACATGAAGCTTTCTTT
TRBJ1-6	TRBV14	.	.	CASSRQTYQRSAPLHF	TGTGCCAGCAGCCGTCAGACTTACCAGAGAAGCGCACCCCTCCACTTT
TRBJ1-2	TRBV5-4	.	.	CASSRGRQFNYGYTF	TGTGCCAGCAGCCGGGGGCGGCAGTTTAACTATGGCTACACCTTC
TRBJ2-1	TRBV7-3	.	.	CASSLTQSSYNEQFF	TGTGCCAGCAGCTTAACACAGAGCTCCTACAATGAGCAGTTCTTC
TRBJ1-6	TRBV2	once	TRBD1	CASSATGTGVSPLHF	TGTGCCAGCAGTGCCACCGGGACAGGGGTTTCACCCCTCCACTTT
TRBJ1-1	TRBV4-1	once	.	CASSHNRGVNTEAFF	TGCGCCAGCAGCCATAACCGTGGAGTGAACACTGAAGCTTTCTTT
TRBJ1-1	TRBV27	.	.	CASSLSGDTEAFF	TGTGCCAGCAGTTTATCTGGGGACACTGAAGCTTTCTTT
TRBJ2-7	TRBV18	few	.	CASSPRSPRAGIYEQYF	TGTGCCAGCTCACCTCGCAGTCCTAGAGCCGGGATCTACGAGCAGTACTTC
TRBJ2-2	TRBV12-5	.	.	CASGLGGLGGGELFF	TGTGCTAGTGGTTTGGGAGGACTCGGCGGCGGGGAGCTGTTTTTT
TRBJ2-1	TRBV5-1	.	.	CASSLAAGILNEQFF	TGCGCCAGCAGCTTGGCTGCAGGGATCCTAAATGAGCAGTTCTTC
TRBJ2-7	TRBV25-1	few	TRBD2	CASSPAGGPMESYEQYF	TGTGCCAGCAGTCCAGCGGGAGGGCCTATGGAATCCTACGAGCAGTACTTC
TRBJ2-7	TRBV3-1/TRBV3-2	.	TRBD1	CASSQGRDRVYEQYF	TGTGCCAGCAGCCAAGGGAGAGACAGGGTCTACGAGCAGTACTTC
TRBJ2-1	TRBV18	.	.	CASSPSSYNEQFF	TGTGCCAGCTCACCTAGCTCCTACAATGAGCAGTTCTTC
TRBJ1-6	TRBV7-3	.	.	CASSPGLSNSPLHF	TGTGCCAGCAGCCCCGGACTGAGTAATTCACCCCTCCACTTT
TRBJ2-4	TRBV6-5	.	.	CASSPDGNLNIQYF	TGTGCCAGCAGCCCGGACGGAAATCTGAACATTCAGTACTTC
TRBJ2-1	TRBV5-1	.	.	CASSLMYGVTYNEQFF	TGCGCCAGCAGCTTGATGTATGGGGTCACCTACAATGAGCAGTTCTTC
TRBJ2-1	TRBV18	.	TRBD2	CASSPPIGGLAGYNEQFF	TGTGCCAGCTCACCACCAATCGGAGGACTAGCGGGCTACAATGAGCAGTTCTTC
TRBJ1-5	TRBV6-5	.	.	CASSYGGVGQPQHF	TGTGCCAGCAGTTACGGAGGGGTAGGACAGCCCCAGCATTTT
TRBJ1-2	TRBV6-5	.	.	CASSYGSGGMGGYTF	TGTGCCAGCAGTTACGGGTCCGGGGGAATGGGGGGCTACACCTTC
TRBJ1-2	TRBV19	.	.	CATSIQGIGPYGYTF	TGTGCCACCTCCATACAGGGAATAGGCCCCTATGGCTACACCTTC
TRBJ1-2	TRBV5-4	.	TRBD1	CASSRDRERGYTF	TGTGCCAGCAGCCGGGACAGGGAGAGGGGCTACACCTTC
TRBJ2-1	TRBV9	.	TRBD2	CASSVGLAGGRGNNEQFF	TGTGCCAGCAGCGTAGGTCTAGCGGGAGGCCGGGGAAACAATGAGCAGTTCTTC
TRBJ2-3	TRBV24-1	.	TRBD1	CATSDRTGGRGLDTQYF	TGTGCCACCAGTGATAGAACAGGGGGCAGAGGGTTAGATACGCAGTATTTT
TRBJ2-1	TRBV7-3	once	TRBD2	CASSLRGLAEPNEQFF	TGTGCCAGCAGCTTAAGAGGGCTAGCGGAACCCAATGAGCAGTTCTTC
TRBJ2-1	TRBV28	.	.	CASSGSGTPYNEQFF	TGTGCCAGCAGTGGCTCCGGGACACCTTACAATGAGCAGTTCTTC
TRBJ1-5	TRBV9	.	.	CASSRDSNQPQHF	TGTGCCAGCTCCCGGGACAGCAATCAGCCCCAGCATTTT
TRBJ2-1	TRBV5-6	.	TRBD1	CASSLIVDRAGEQFF	TGTGCCAGCAGCTTGATAGTCGACAGGGCGGGTGAGCAGTTCTTC
TRBJ2-1	TRBV14	.	TRBD2	CASSPPGLAGYNEQFF	TGTGCCAGCAGCCCACCGGGACTAGCGGGGTACAATGAGCAGTTCTTC